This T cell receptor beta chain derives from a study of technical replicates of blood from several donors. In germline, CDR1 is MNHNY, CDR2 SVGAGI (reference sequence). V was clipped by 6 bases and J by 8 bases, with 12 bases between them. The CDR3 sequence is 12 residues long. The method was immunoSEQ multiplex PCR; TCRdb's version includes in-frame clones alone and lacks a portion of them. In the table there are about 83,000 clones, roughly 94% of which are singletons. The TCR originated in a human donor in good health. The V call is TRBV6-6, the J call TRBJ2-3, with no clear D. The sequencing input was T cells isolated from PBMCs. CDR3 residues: CASSFRLGTQYF. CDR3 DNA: TGTGCCAGCAGCTTCAGGCTCGGTACGCAGTATTTT.